This TCR beta chain was profiled in a study of long-term antiretroviral therapy in people with HIV. Germline CDR1 MNHNS, CDR2 SASEGT. Trimming took 11 bases from V and 4 from J, leaving 8 bases between them. The CDR3 length is 10 residues. The authors ran the immunoSEQ assay, v3.0, at survey level. TCRdb keeps only in-frame clones here, not all; method: immunoSEQ multiplex PCR. Found here are more than 20,000 clones, 80% to 85% of them singletons; the top ten hold 8.8%. This sequence joins TRBV6-1 and TRBJ1-2; D ambiguous. This TCR came from a woman aged 40 to 50 with HIV. The material was unsorted PBMCs, obtained 1.2 years after starting antiretroviral therapy. The DNA of the CDR3 is TGTGCCTCAGGACCCTATGGCTACACCTTC. This gives the protein CASGPYGYTF.